This entry describes one T cell receptor (beta chain). The junction had 11 bases not matched to a gene; V was cut back by 6 bases and J by 4 bases. The CDR3 has 16 residues. The V gene's germline CDR1 is SNHLY and CDR2 FYNNEI. One entry per CDR3 protein results from TCRdb running MiXCR on the 5' RACE reads. The sample holds tens of thousands of distinct CDR3 sequences, roughly 4.8% seen once. The entry originates in a study of early T cells in non-severe SARS-CoV-2 infection. The receptor was isolated from an adult who was a healthcare worker with PCR-confirmed SARS-CoV-2 infection or an uninfected control (not recorded which). Sequenced input: whole blood. The V gene is TRBV2, the J gene TRBJ2-3, with 9 bases aligning to TRBD2. The CDR3 region is CASSHGGAGGPDTQYF. The CDR3 DNA reads TGTGCCAGCAGCCACGGAGGGGCGGGAGGGCCAGATACGCAGTATTTT.